The clone carrying this T cell receptor (beta chain) was recorded once. Germline assignment: CDR1 MDHEN and CDR2 SYDVKM. CDR3 length equals 19 residues. The V and J ends lost 3 bases and 0 bases, in that order; junction bases with no gene match: 10. The table came from immunoSEQ multiplex PCR; TCRdb's copy has only in-frame clones and leaves some out. The sample has 180,000 or so clones; over 70% are singletons. The data stem from a study of blood T cell repertoires in COVID-19. This clonotype was sampled from a man aged 50 to 60 who had recovered from COVID-19. Sequenced sample: PBMCs or T cells enriched from blood (not recorded which). V is TRBV28 and J is TRBJ1-6; 8 bases map to TRBD1. Written as DNA, the CDR3 is TGTGCCAGCAGTTTTGGACCGGGACAGGTTGGCTCCTATAATTCACCCCTCCACTTT. As protein: CASSFGPGQVGSYNSPLHF.